Presented here are 19 T cell receptor beta chains from one specimen sequenced in a study of control samples from healthy donors and cancer patients. The data were produced by immunoSEQ multiplex PCR, yet TCRdb's version contains in-frame clones alone and is incomplete. This sample has about 75,000 clones; 85% to 95% occur once, and the top ten carry around 6.5%. The sample taken for sequencing was blood. The receptors originated from a woman aged 35 to 49 in good health.

The chain uses TRBV18 and TRBJ1-5; unclear D gene. This CDR3 comprises 16 residues. Germline-derived CDR1 and CDR2 are KGHSH and LQKENI. Trimming removed 0 bases at V and 6 bases at J, with 15 bases between. The CDR3 bases are TGTGCCAGCTCACCACCGAACAGCTTAGGGAGTCAGCCCCAGCATTTT. Protein product: CASSPPNSLGSQPQHF.

This clone was detected only a few times. The chain carries TRBV7-6 and TRBJ1-6, with D possibly matching TRBD1 (5 bases). V shed 2 bases and J shed 4 bases, with 12 bases lying between them. The CDR3 runs 16 residues. CDR1 and CDR2 (germline): SGHVS, FNYEAQ. The CDR3 here is CASSLRAPGYNSPLHF. The DNA of the CDR3 is TGTGCCAGCAGCTTACGTGCGCCAGGGTATAATTCACCCCTCCACTTT.

Of note for this clone: The identical CDR3 is also encoded by other nucleotide sequences in the sample. The rearrangement joins TRBV14 to TRBJ1-2; 8 nucleotides align to TRBD1. Germline V lookup: CDR1 SGHDN, CDR2 FVKESK. The CDR3 runs to 13 residues. J gave up 5 bases and V 4 bases, and 3 bases lay outside the gene matches. The CDR3 is CASSPGQGYGYTF. The DNA for the CDR3 is TGTGCCAGCAGCCCCGGACAGGGTTATGGCTACACCTTC.

The V gene is TRBV14, the J gene TRBJ2-3; a possible D gene is TRBD1 (5 bases). Trimming removed 0 bases from V and 4 bases from J, with 11 bases in between. Per germline, CDR1 SGHDN and CDR2 FVKESK. This CDR3 spans 15 amino acids. In DNA form, the CDR3 reads TGTGCCAGCAGCCAAGATCAGGGTTCCGCAGATACGCAGTATTTT. Its protein product is CASSQDQGSADTQYF.

The genes are TRBV7-2 and TRBJ1-2, with TRBD1 matching over 9 bases. There are 15 residues in the CDR3. V was clipped by 5 bases and J by 4 bases; unmatched bases: 8. CDR1 SGHTA and CDR2 FQGNSA come from the germline V gene. The CDR3 DNA is TGTGCCAGCAGCCCGGGACAGGGTCTAGGCTATGGCTACACCTTC. Encoded protein: CASSPGQGLGYGYTF.

The chain joins TRBV7-3 to TRBJ2-7; TRBD1 agrees at 7 bases. Germline CDR1 and CDR2: SGHTA and FQGTGA. The CDR3 has 14 amino acids. The J segment lost 0 bases and the V segment lost 4 bases, leaving 3 bases of the junction unmatched. The CDR3 DNA reads as TGTGCCAGCAGCTCTGGACAGGACTCCTACGAGCAGTACTTC. It translates to CASSSGQDSYEQYF.

The sample holds one count of this clone. The chain carries TRBV11-2 and TRBJ1-2, with 8 positions matching TRBD1. Trimming at V came to 5 bases and at J to 10 bases, leaving 9 bases not matched to a gene. The CDR3 covers 13 residues. The germline gives CDR1 SGHAT, CDR2 FQNNGV. This CDR3 is CASSPGTGHFYTF. The CDR3, as DNA: TGTGCCAGCAGCCCCGGGACAGGCCATTTCTACACCTTC.

The chain carries TRBV24-1 and TRBJ2-2, with a tentative D call TRBD1 (6 bases). Germline V gene data show CDR1 as KGHDR and CDR2 as SFDVKD. V was clipped by 3 bases and J by 7 bases, with 11 bases between them. The CDR3 consists of 14 residues. The CDR3 region is CATSDTQGYGELFF. CDR3 bases: TGTGCCACCAGTGATACACAGGGTTACGGGGAGCTGTTTTTT.

The chain is built from TRBV5-1 and TRBJ1-4; the match to TRBD1 covers 9 bases. With V trimmed by 4 bases and J by 8 bases, 6 bases remained unmatched. Germline-derived CDR1 and CDR2 are SGHRS and YFSETQ. This CDR3 region has 14 residues. The CDR3 nucleotides read TGCGCCAGCAGCCCCGGGACAGGGTTGGAAAAACTGTTTTTT. Encoded protein: CASSPGTGLEKLFF.

The chain links TRBV7-2 to TRBJ2-5, with 9 bases lining up with TRBD2. V was pared by 3 bases and J by 0 bases, with 5 bases of the junction left unmatched. Looked up from germline, CDR1 is SGHTA and CDR2 is FQGNSA. The CDR3 covers 16 residues. The DNA for the CDR3 is TGTGCCAGCAGCTTCCAGCCTAGCGGGAACCAAGAGACCCAGTACTTC. Encoded protein: CASSFQPSGNQETQYF.

This clone was found once. J is TRBJ2-1 and V is TRBV30; TRBD2 aligns across 9 bases. The V segment lost 3 bases and the J segment 6 bases; nucleotides outside the gene matches: 3. Germline CDR1 reads GTSNPN; CDR2 reads SVGIG (reference sequence). CDR3 size: 13 residues. The CDR3 loop reads CAWSASGVNEQFF. The CDR3 nucleotides read TGTGCCTGGAGCGCTAGCGGGGTCAATGAGCAGTTCTTC.

The genes are TRBV10-3 and TRBJ1-1; D is unclear. V lost 3 bases, J lost 0 bases, and 8 bases lay in between. CDR1 ENHRY and CDR2 SYGVKD come from the germline V gene. CDR3 length equals 14 residues. As DNA, the CDR3 is TGTGCCATCAGTGAACGGCAGATGAACACTGAAGCTTTCTTT. Its protein is CAISERQMNTEAFF.

The V call is TRBV6-1, the J call TRBJ2-5; possibly TRBD2 for D (6 bases). V lost 0 bases and J 2 bases, leaving 7 bases between the germline ends. The CDR3 spans 14 residues. The germline CDR1 and CDR2 sequences are MNHNS and SASEGT. The CDR3 spells CASSEAGGQETQYF. CDR3 coding DNA: TGTGCCAGCAGTGAAGCGGGGGGTCAAGAGACCCAGTACTTC.

The chain couples TRBV7-2 to TRBJ1-4; TRBD1 matches at 7 bases. The germline V gene encodes CDR1 SGHTA and CDR2 FQGNSA. This CDR3 region has 15 residues. V lost 4 bases, J lost 4 bases, and 6 bases stayed unmatched. CDR3 DNA: TGTGCCAGCAGCTCCCTAGGGGGCGGTAATGAAAAACTGTTTTTT. This translates into CASSSLGGGNEKLFF.

The chain uses TRBV15 and TRBJ1-2, with D possibly TRBD1 on 6 matching bases. From germline, CDR1 is LNHNV and CDR2 YYDKDF (reference sequence). V lost 0 bases, J lost 0 bases, and 11 bases lay in between. CDR3 size: 16 residues. CDR3 DNA sequence: TGTGCCACCAGCAGAGATAGGGGGAGAGCTAACTATGGCTACACCTTC. It encodes CATSRDRGRANYGYTF.

The chain links TRBV18 to TRBJ1-4, with D possibly being TRBD1 (6 bases). CDR1 is KGHSH, CDR2 LQKENI, per germline. CDR3 size: 17 residues. V was pared by 2 bases and J by 0 bases, with 13 bases between. The CDR3 reads CASSPTGIGTTNEKLFF. The CDR3 DNA reads as TGTGCCAGCTCACCAACAGGGATTGGGACAACTAATGAAAAACTGTTTTTT.

The chain couples TRBV2 to TRBJ1-1, with 9 bases that match TRBD1. The trim removed 6 bases at V and 7 bases at J, leaving 6 bases unmatched. Germline V lookup: CDR1 SNHLY, CDR2 FYNNEI. The CDR3 spans 13 residues. CDR3 region: CASSVQGAGEAFF. CDR3 sequence (DNA): TGTGCCAGCAGCGTACAGGGGGCAGGTGAAGCTTTCTTT.

The chain has TRBV7-9 and TRBJ1-2; 7 nucleotides match TRBD1. The CDR3 spans 14 residues. Germline V lookup: CDR1 SEHNR, CDR2 FQNEAQ (reference sequence). V gave up 5 bases and J gave up 1 base; unmatched junction bases: 4. CDR3 in amino acids: CASSKGQDNYGYTF. Written as DNA, the CDR3 is TGTGCCAGCAGCAAAGGACAGGATAACTATGGCTACACCTTC.

V is TRBV7-8 and J is TRBJ1-4; tentatively, D is TRBD1 (5 bases). Germline V gene data show CDR1 as SGHVS and CDR2 as FQNEAQ. CDR3 size: 13 residues. Trimming took off 5 bases at V and 2 bases at J, with 6 bases between the two ends. The CDR3 loop reads CASSRGTNEKLFF. The CDR3 DNA follows: TGTGCCAGCAGCCGGGGGACTAATGAAAAACTGTTTTTT.